This T cell receptor beta chain was identified in a study of blood T cell repertoires in COVID-19. Study background: Samples taken during acute and convalescent COVID-19 were collected in the United States, Italy and Spain. T cells, B-cell-depleted T cells, or PBMCs supplied cDNA or gDNA.

Repertoires were generated with immunoSEQ multiplex PCR, while TCRdb's copy carries only in-frame clones and drops some. The sample shows around 180,000 clones, about 91% of them seen only once. Trimming cost V 4 bases and J 8 bases, with 8 bases left between them. The length of the CDR3 is 11 residues. CDR1 and CDR2 (germline): ENHRY, SYGVKD. Source material: peripheral blood. J is TRBJ1-2 and V is TRBV10-3; D gene unclear. The TCR was taken from a woman aged 25 to 45 with acute or convalescent COVID-19. CDR3 in amino acids: CAISAGVGYTF. The CDR3 DNA reads as TGTGCCATCAGTGCGGGTGTGGGCTACACCTTC.